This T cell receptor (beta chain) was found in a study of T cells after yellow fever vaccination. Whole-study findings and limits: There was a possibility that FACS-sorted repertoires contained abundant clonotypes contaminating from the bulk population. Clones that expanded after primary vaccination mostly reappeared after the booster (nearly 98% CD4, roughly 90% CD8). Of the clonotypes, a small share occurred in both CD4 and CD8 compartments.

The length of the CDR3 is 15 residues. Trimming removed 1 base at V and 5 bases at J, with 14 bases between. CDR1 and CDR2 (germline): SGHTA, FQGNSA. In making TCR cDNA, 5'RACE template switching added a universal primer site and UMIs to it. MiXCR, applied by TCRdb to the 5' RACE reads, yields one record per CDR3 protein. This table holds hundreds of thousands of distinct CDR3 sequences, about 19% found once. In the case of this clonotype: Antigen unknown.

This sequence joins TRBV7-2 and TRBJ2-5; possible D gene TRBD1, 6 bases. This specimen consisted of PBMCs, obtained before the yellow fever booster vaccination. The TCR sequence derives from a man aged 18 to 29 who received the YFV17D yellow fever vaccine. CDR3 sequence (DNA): TGTGCCAGCAGCTTAGATCGCACGAGGGGGGAGACCCAGTACTTC. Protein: CASSLDRTRGETQYF. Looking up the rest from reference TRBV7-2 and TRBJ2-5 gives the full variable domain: GAGVSQSPSNKVTEKGKDVELRCDPISGHTALYWYRQSLGQGLEFLIYFQGNSAPDKSGLPSDRFSAERTGGSVSTLTIQRTQQEDSAVYLCASSLDRTRGETQYFGPGTRLLVL.